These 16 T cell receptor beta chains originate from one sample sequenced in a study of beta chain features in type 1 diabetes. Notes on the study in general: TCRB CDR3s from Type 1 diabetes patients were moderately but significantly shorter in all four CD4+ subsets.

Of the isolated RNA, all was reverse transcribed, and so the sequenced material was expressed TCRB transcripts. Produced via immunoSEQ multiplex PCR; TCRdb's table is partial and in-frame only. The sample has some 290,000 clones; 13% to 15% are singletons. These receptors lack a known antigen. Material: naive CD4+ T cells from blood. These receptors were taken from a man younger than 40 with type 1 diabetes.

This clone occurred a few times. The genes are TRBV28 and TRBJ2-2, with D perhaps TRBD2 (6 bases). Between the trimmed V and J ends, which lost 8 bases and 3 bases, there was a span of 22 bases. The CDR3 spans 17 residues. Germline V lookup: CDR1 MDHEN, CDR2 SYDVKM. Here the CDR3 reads CASGMAAGLPDTGELFF. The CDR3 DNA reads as TGTGCCAGCGGAATGGCAGCGGGCCTCCCTGACACCGGGGAGCTGTTTTTT.

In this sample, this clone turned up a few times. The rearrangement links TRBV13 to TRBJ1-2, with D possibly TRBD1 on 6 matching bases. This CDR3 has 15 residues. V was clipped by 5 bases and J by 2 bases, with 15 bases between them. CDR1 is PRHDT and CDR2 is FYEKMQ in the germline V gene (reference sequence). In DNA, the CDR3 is TGTGCCAGCAGCAATTACAGGGTCCCCAACTATGGCTACACCTTC. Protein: CASSNYRVPNYGYTF.

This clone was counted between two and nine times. The CDR3: CASSPGTVGTGELFF. As DNA, the CDR3 is TGTGCCAGCTCACCTGGGACAGTGGGGACCGGGGAGCTGTTTTTT. The chain uses TRBV18 and TRBJ2-2; 7 positions match TRBD1. The CDR3 is made up of 15 amino acids. The V gene's germline CDR1 is KGHSH and CDR2 LQKENI. The junction had 6 bases not matched to a gene; V was cut back by 3 bases and J by 5 bases.

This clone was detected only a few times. The CDR3 DNA reads TGTGCCAGCAGCATCTGGACAGGGGGTGTCATCTATGGCTACACCTTC. As protein: CASSIWTGGVIYGYTF. The chain couples TRBV5-4 to TRBJ1-2; 10 bases match TRBD1. There are 16 residues in the CDR3. Germline-derived CDR1 and CDR2 are SGHNT and YYREEE (reference sequence). V was clipped by 4 bases and J by 4 bases; unmatched bases: 10.

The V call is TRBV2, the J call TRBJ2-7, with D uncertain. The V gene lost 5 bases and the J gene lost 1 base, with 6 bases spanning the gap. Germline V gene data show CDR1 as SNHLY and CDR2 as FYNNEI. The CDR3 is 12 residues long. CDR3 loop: CASSQTSYEQYF. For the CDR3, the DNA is TGTGCCAGCAGTCAAACTTCCTACGAGCAGTACTTC.

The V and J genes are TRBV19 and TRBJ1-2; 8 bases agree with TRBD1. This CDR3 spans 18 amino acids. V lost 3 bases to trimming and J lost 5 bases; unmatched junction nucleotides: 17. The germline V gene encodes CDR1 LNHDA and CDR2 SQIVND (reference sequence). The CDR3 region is CASSIGRGQGTSSYGYTF. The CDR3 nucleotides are TGTGCCAGTAGTATCGGTCGAGGACAGGGAACCTCTTCATATGGCTACACCTTC.

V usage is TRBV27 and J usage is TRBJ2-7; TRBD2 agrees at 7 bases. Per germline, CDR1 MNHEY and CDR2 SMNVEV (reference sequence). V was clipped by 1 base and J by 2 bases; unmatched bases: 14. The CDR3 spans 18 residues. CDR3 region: CASSLLSPGAGAAYEQYF. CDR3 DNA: TGTGCCAGCAGTTTATTATCCCCCGGCGCGGGAGCGGCCTACGAGCAGTACTTC.

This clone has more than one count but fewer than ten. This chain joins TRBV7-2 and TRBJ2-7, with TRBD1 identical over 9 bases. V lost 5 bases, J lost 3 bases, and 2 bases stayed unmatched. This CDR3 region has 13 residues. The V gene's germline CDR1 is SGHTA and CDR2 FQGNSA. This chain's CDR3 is CASSRQGVYEQYF. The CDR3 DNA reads TGTGCCAGCAGCCGACAGGGGGTCTACGAGCAGTACTTC.

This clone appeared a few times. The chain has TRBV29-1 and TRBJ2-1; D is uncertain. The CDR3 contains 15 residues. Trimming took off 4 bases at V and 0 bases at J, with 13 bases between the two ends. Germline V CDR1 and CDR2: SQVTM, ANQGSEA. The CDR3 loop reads CSVAQAGSSYNEQFF. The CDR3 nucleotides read TGCAGCGTTGCCCAGGCTGGAAGCTCCTACAATGAGCAGTTCTTC.

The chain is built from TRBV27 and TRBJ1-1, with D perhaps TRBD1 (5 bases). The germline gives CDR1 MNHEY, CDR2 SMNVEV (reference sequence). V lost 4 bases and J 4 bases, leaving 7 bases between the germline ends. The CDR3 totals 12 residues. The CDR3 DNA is TGTGCCAGCAGTTCCGGGGGCACTGAAGCTTTCTTT. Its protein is CASSSGGTEAFF.

The CDR3 bases are TGCAGCGTTGTGCGGCAGGGCCGGACCGGGGAGCTGTTTTTT. Its translation is CSVVRQGRTGELFF. The V and J genes are TRBV29-1 and TRBJ2-2; the D gene is possibly TRBD1 (5 bases). V dropped 4 bases and J dropped 5 bases, with 14 bases sitting between them. Germline CDR1 is SQVTM and CDR2 is ANQGSEA. The CDR3 sequence is 14 residues long.

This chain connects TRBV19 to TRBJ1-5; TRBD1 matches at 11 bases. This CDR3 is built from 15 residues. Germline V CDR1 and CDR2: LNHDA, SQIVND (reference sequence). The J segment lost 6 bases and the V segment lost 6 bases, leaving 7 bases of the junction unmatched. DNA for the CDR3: TGTGCCAGTAGGTCTGGGACAGGGGGGGTTCAGCCCCAGCATTTT. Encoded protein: CASRSGTGGVQPQHF.

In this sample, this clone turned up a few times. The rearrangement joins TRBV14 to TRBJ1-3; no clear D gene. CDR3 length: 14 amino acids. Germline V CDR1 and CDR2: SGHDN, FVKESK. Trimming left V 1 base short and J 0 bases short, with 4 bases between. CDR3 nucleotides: TGTGCCAGCAGCCAAGTTCGCTCTGGAAACACCATATATTTT. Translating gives CASSQVRSGNTIYF.

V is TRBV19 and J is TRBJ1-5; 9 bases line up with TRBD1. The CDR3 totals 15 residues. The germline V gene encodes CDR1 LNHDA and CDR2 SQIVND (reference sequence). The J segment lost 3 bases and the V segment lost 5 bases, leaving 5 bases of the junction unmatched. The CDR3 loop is CASSFGTGFNQPQHF. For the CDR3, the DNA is TGTGCCAGTAGTTTCGGGACAGGGTTCAATCAGCCCCAGCATTTT.

The CDR3 reads CASSRDRGGGTQYF. Written as DNA, the CDR3 is TGTGCCAGCAGCCGGGACAGGGGTGGTGGGACCCAGTACTTC. The rearrangement uses TRBV27 and TRBJ2-5, with TRBD1 matching 10 bases. This CDR3 spans 14 amino acids. The V and J ends lost 6 bases and 7 bases, in that order; junction bases with no gene match: 8. Per germline, CDR1 MNHEY and CDR2 SMNVEV (reference sequence).

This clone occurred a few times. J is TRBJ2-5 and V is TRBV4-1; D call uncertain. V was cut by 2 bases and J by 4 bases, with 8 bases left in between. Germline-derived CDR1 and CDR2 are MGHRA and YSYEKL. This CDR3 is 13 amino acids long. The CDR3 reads CASSQFGGETQYF. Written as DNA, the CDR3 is TGCGCCAGCAGCCAATTCGGCGGAGAGACCCAGTACTTC.